This T cell receptor beta chain was profiled in a study of T cells in localized non-small cell lung cancer. Clones were read by immunoSEQ multiplex PCR, and TCRdb kept only the in-frame ones, dropping some. This table has 20,000 to 25,000 clones, roughly 90% appearing once. Per germline, CDR1 SNHLY and CDR2 FYNNEI. The CDR3 is 17 residues long. V gave up 6 bases and J gave up 6 bases; unmatched junction bases: 18. Sequencing was performed on peripheral blood, taken before any cancer treatment. This chain joins TRBV2 and TRBJ2-3; TRBD2 matches 7 bases. The TCR comes from a woman aged 35 to 75 with stage I lung adenocarcinoma. For the CDR3, the DNA is TGTGCCAGCAGCCGCGGACTAGTCGGTCGTAACCGTGATACGCAGTATTTT. Protein sequence: CASSRGLVGRNRDTQYF.